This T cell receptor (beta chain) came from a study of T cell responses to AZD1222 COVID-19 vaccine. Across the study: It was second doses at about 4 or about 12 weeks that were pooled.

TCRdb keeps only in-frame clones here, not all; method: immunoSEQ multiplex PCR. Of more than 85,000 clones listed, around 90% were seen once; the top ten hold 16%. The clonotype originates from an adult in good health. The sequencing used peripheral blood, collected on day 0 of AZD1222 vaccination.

The CDR3 bases are TGCGCCAGCAGCTTGAACGTGCGGGCCAAAAACATTCAGTACTTC. This translates into CASSLNVRAKNIQYF. V and J are TRBV5-1 and TRBJ2-4; D unclear. The CDR3 extends over 15 amino acids. The V end was cut by 1 base, the J end by 1 base, with 9 bases between. Germline V gene sequence: CDR1 SGHRS, CDR2 YFSETQ.